The rows below give T cell receptor beta chains drawn from one sample of a study of blood T cells in healthy people across ages. A single record per CDR3 protein comes from TCRdb applying MiXCR to the 5' RACE reads. The sample holds some 1.8 million distinct CDR3 sequences, about two fifths seen once. Sample: blood. The receptors derive from a human donor in good health. The CDR3 runs from the conserved cysteine through the conserved F or W. Each record gives: V gene, J gene, D gene, clone size, CDR3 protein, CDR3 DNA. A D gene is named only where the DNA matches it firmly. Part of the rows lack a size; the others show once, few, many or a class for expanded clones.

>TRBV7-2|TRBJ1-5|-|-
CASSLSGTDQPQHF
TGTGCCAGCAGCTTATCTGGCACAGATCAGCCCCAGCATTTT
>TRBV4-3|TRBJ2-6|TRBD2|few
CASSRLSGAGANVLTF
TGCGCTTCTTCCCGGTTGAGCGGGGCCGGGGCCAACGTCCTGACTTTC
>TRBV7-2|TRBJ2-3|-|-
CASGSLYTDTQYF
TGTGCCAGCGGAAGCCTCTACACAGATACGCAGTATTTT
>TRBV12-3/TRBV12-4|TRBJ1-3|-|-
CASSFGVPGNTIYF
TGTGCCAGCAGTTTTGGGGTCCCCGGAAACACCATATATTTT
>TRBV27|TRBJ2-3|-|few
CASRLWTSTDTQYF
TGTGCCAGCAGGCTATGGACTAGCACAGATACGCAGTATTTT
>TRBV28|TRBJ2-7|-|-
CASHQGGPGNEQYF
TGTGCCAGCCATCAGGGGGGCCCGGGGAACGAGCAGTACTTC
>TRBV12-3/TRBV12-4|TRBJ1-1|-|-
CASSLGENTGAFF
TGTGCCAGCAGTTTAGGGGAGAACACTGGAGCTTTCTTT
>TRBV12-3/TRBV12-4|TRBJ2-7|-|few
CASSPGGLSYEQYF
TGTGCCAGCAGTCCCGGGGGACTCTCCTACGAGCAGTACTTC
>TRBV2|TRBJ2-5|-|-
CASFREDETQYF
TGTGCCAGCTTTCGTGAGGACGAGACCCAGTACTTC
>TRBV3-1|TRBJ2-7|TRBD2|-
CASSHTGTSNSYEQYF
TGTGCCAGCAGCCACACCGGGACTAGCAACTCCTACGAGCAGTACTTC
>TRBV6-5|TRBJ1-1|TRBD1|-
CASSTLTGGPNTEAFF
TGTGCCAGCAGTACCCTGACAGGGGGCCCAAACACTGAAGCTTTCTTT
>TRBV12-3/TRBV12-4|TRBJ1-1|-|few
CASSLARQFEAFF
TGTGCCAGCAGTTTAGCGCGGCAGTTTGAAGCTTTCTTT
>TRBV6-1|TRBJ1-1|-|-
CASSRRADPNTEAFF
TGTGCCAGCAGTCGAAGGGCCGACCCGAACACTGAAGCTTTCTTT
>TRBV11-2|TRBJ2-7|-|-
CASSFGFTTYEQYF
TGTGCCAGCAGCTTTGGGTTTACAACCTACGAGCAGTACTTC
>TRBV28|TRBJ1-2|-|-
CASSPPNRNFGYTF
TGTGCCAGCAGTCCCCCCAACAGGAATTTCGGCTACACCTTC
>TRBV28|TRBJ2-7|-|-
CASSLGPAPYEQYF
TGTGCCAGCAGTTTAGGACCCGCTCCCTACGAGCAGTACTTC
>TRBV5-5|TRBJ2-5|-|-
CASSLSFRLETQYF
TGTGCCAGCAGCTTGTCATTTCGACTGGAGACCCAGTACTTC
>TRBV12-3/TRBV12-4|TRBJ2-3|-|few
CASSALREPGTDTQYF
TGTGCCAGCAGTGCCTTGAGGGAACCGGGAACAGATACGCAGTATTTT
>TRBV7-2|TRBJ2-1|-|-
CASRFTGVSYNEQFF
TGTGCCAGCAGATTTACGGGGGTTTCCTACAATGAGCAGTTCTTC
>TRBV15|TRBJ1-4|-|few
CATSRGYEKLFF
TGTGCCACCAGCAGAGGATATGAAAAACTGTTTTTT